A single sample is the source of the 23 T cell receptor beta chains below, sequenced in a study of patients and donors after allogeneic stem cell transplantation. TCRdb itself ran the RT-PCR reads through MiXCR, one entry per CDR3 protein. The data contain some 880,000 distinct CDR3 sequences, roughly 18% of them singletons. Specimen: blood, either unsorted or a sorted T cell fraction (not recorded which). These receptors were taken from a human donor who was either an allogeneic HSCT recipient or a stem cell or donor lymphocyte infusion donor (not recorded which). It is not recorded whose cells these are; they may come from a transplant donor.

The rearrangement joins TRBV4-1 to TRBJ2-7; 7 positions agree with TRBD1. Germline assignment: CDR1 MGHRA and CDR2 YSYEKL. V shed 3 bases and J 5 bases; nucleotides not matched to a gene: 13. This CDR3 is built from 16 residues. The CDR3 is CASSHLLQGKGDEQYF. CDR3 DNA sequence: TGCGCCAGCAGCCATCTCCTACAGGGGAAGGGTGACGAGCAGTACTTC.

This clonotype has only a few counts. The chain joins TRBV29-1 to TRBJ2-3; TRBD1 agrees at 7 bases. CDR3 length equals 14 residues. Germline CDR1 and CDR2: SQVTM and ANQGSEA. The J segment lost 0 bases and the V segment lost 7 bases, leaving 7 bases of the junction unmatched. CDR3: CSGTGTVSTDTQYF. The CDR3 bases are TGCAGCGGAACCGGGACAGTAAGCACAGATACGCAGTATTTT.

The genes are TRBV10-3 and TRBJ2-3, with 13 bases aligning to TRBD2. The germline gives CDR1 ENHRY, CDR2 SYGVKD. V dropped 3 bases and J dropped 4; count of bases not matched to a gene: 1. The CDR3 has 15 amino acids. CDR3 protein: CAISELAGGADTQYF. The CDR3 coding sequence is TGTGCCATCAGTGAACTAGCGGGAGGGGCAGATACGCAGTATTTT.

This rearrangement joins TRBV30 to TRBJ1-2, with a possible D match to TRBD1 (6 bases). V was shortened by 2 bases and J by 5 bases, with 12 bases between the two germline ends. The CDR3 extends over 13 amino acids. Germline-derived CDR1 and CDR2 are GTSNPN and SVGIG (reference sequence). Here the CDR3 reads CAWSSSRGYGYTF. CDR3 nucleotides: TGTGCCTGGAGTTCTTCGAGGGGGTATGGCTACACCTTC.

This clonotype came up a few times. The chain uses TRBV27 and TRBJ1-1; D is unclear. CDR3 length equals 11 residues. In germline, CDR1 is MNHEY, CDR2 SMNVEV (reference sequence). Between the trimmed V and J ends, which lost 10 bases and 4 bases, there was a span of 10 bases. Here the CDR3 DNA reads TGTGCCACCCGTCACGGCACTGAAGCTTTCTTT. Translating gives CATRHGTEAFF.

The V and J genes are TRBV7-2 and TRBJ2-7; perhaps TRBD2 as D (6 bases). This CDR3 comprises 15 residues. Germline V CDR1 and CDR2: SGHTA, FQGNSA. V dropped 5 bases and J dropped 7 bases, with 21 bases sitting between them. The CDR3 loop is CASSRGPWRDTEQYF. In DNA, the CDR3 is TGTGCCAGCAGCAGAGGGCCCTGGCGGGATACGGAGCAGTACTTC.

The chain is built from TRBV4-3 and TRBJ1-1, with a tentative D call TRBD1 (5 bases). From germline, CDR1 is LGHNA and CDR2 YSLEER. The CDR3 consists of 13 residues. V lost 1 base and J lost 7, with 10 bases in between. Written as DNA, the CDR3 is TGCGCCAGCAGCCAAGTACCGGGGGATGAAGCTTTCTTT. It is translated as CASSQVPGDEAFF.

This clonotype came up a few times. The chain is built from TRBV4-1 and TRBJ2-1; 9 bases are shared with TRBD2. The CDR3 runs 18 residues. V was pared by 1 base and J by 9 bases, with 16 bases of the junction left unmatched. Germline V CDR1 and CDR2: MGHRA, YSYEKL. In DNA form, the CDR3 reads TGCGCCAGCAGCCAAGGGGACCCCGGGACTAGCTGGTTAGGTGAGCAGTTCTTC. Translated: CASSQGDPGTSWLGEQFF.

This chain connects TRBV7-9 to TRBJ2-3, with 9 bases fitting TRBD1. The trim removed 1 base at V and 4 bases at J, leaving 6 bases unmatched. Germline V gene sequence: CDR1 SEHNR, CDR2 FQNEAQ (reference sequence). The CDR3 covers 16 residues. The chain's CDR3 is CASSLDGTGRADTQYF. In nucleotides, the CDR3 is TGTGCCAGCAGCTTAGACGGGACAGGGAGGGCAGATACGCAGTATTTT.

The chain combines TRBV7-6 with TRBJ1-5, with 7 bases identical to TRBD1. V dropped 8 bases and J dropped 4; count of bases not matched to a gene: 11. Germline loops: CDR1 SGHVS, CDR2 FNYEAQ. The CDR3 totals 15 residues. The chain's CDR3 is CASGDRLHRNQPQHF. As DNA, the CDR3 is TGTGCCAGCGGGGACAGACTTCATAGGAATCAGCCCCAGCATTTT. Full variable domain (remainder filled in from reference TRBV7-6 and TRBJ1-5): GAGVSQSPRYKVTKRGQDVALRCDPISGHVSLYWYRQALGQGPEFLTYFNYEAQQDKSGLPNDRFSAERPEGSISTLTIQRTEQRDSAMYRCASGDRLHRNQPQHFGDGTRLSIL.

The chain combines TRBV14 with TRBJ2-1; D unresolved. Per the germline V gene, CDR1 is SGHDN and CDR2 is FVKESK. The CDR3 runs 18 residues. Trimming stripped 2 bases from V and 0 bases from J, with 17 bases between. As DNA, the CDR3 is TGTGCCAGCAGCCAAAGGTTAGGGATGCCAAGCTCCTACAATGAGCAGTTCTTC. This sequence encodes CASSQRLGMPSSYNEQFF.

The V and J genes are TRBV7-6 and TRBJ1-5; 10 bases match TRBD1. CDR1 is SGHVS and CDR2 is FNYEAQ in the germline V gene. With 4 bases clipped from V and 4 bases from J, the junction kept 13 bases outside the gene matches. The CDR3 extends over 18 amino acids. DNA for the CDR3: TGTGCCAGCAGCTCGGGGACAGGGGTTCCCCCCACTAATCAGCCCCAGCATTTT. Its protein is CASSSGTGVPPTNQPQHF.

This clonotype has just a few counts. The CDR3 loop is CASGPSGSTDTQYF. The CDR3 DNA follows: TGTGCTAGTGGTCCCAGCGGGAGCACAGATACGCAGTATTTT. The genes are TRBV12-5 and TRBJ2-3; a weak D match, TRBD2 (6 bases). Trimming removed 5 bases from V and 0 bases from J, with 9 bases in between. The CDR3 contains 14 residues. CDR1 and CDR2 (germline): LGHNT, FRNRAP.

At least ten counts were recorded for this clonotype. The chain couples TRBV10-3 to TRBJ1-1; D is unresolved. Germline-derived CDR1 and CDR2 are ENHRY and SYGVKD. The CDR3 has 14 residues. V gave up 2 bases and J gave up 5 bases, with 12 bases separating them. Written as DNA, the CDR3 is TGTGCCATCAGTGAGAGGAACCTGGGGACTGAAGCTTTCTTT. The encoded protein is CAISERNLGTEAFF.

This clonotype was picked up a small number of times. The chain is built from TRBV24-1 and TRBJ2-2; a possible D gene is TRBD1 (6 bases). V lost 7 bases to trimming and J lost 1 base, with 9 bases between them. The V gene's germline CDR1 is KGHDR and CDR2 SFDVKD. The CDR3 length is 14 residues. The chain's CDR3 is CATRGRGNTGELFF. CDR3 DNA: TGTGCCACCAGGGGCAGGGGGAACACCGGGGAGCTGTTTTTT.

This chain links TRBV10-3 with TRBJ1-1; D might be TRBD1 (6 bases). This CDR3 is built from 13 residues. The germline V and J ends were trimmed by 10 bases and 0 bases, with 12 bases remaining between them. Germline V gene data show CDR1 as ENHRY and CDR2 as SYGVKD. The CDR3 here is CASGGLMNTEAFF. CDR3 DNA sequence: TGTGCCAGCGGGGGGCTCATGAACACTGAAGCTTTCTTT.

This clonotype has a handful of counts. V is TRBV6-2 or TRBV6-3 and J is TRBJ2-1; 7 bases line up with TRBD2. The germline gives CDR1 MNHEY, CDR2 SVGEGT. The CDR3 runs to 14 residues. Trimming cost V 4 bases and J 10 bases; bases outside gene matches: 10. The CDR3 sequence: CASSSTHSRGEQFF. The CDR3 coding sequence is TGTGCCAGCAGTTCGACCCACTCGCGGGGGGAGCAGTTCTTC.

This chain uses TRBV2 with TRBJ2-1; D is ambiguous. The V gene's germline CDR1 is SNHLY and CDR2 FYNNEI. V was shortened by 11 bases and J by 4 bases, with 18 bases between the two germline ends. CDR3 length: 14 amino acids. The CDR3 DNA is TGTGCCGAAGGGCTAGTCGCCGGGTACAATGAGCAGTTCTTC. As protein: CAEGLVAGYNEQFF.

This clonotype has only a few counts. The chain employs TRBV6-1 and TRBJ1-1, with D maybe TRBD1 (5 bases). V was pared by 4 bases and J by 3 bases, with 9 bases between. The germline V gene encodes CDR1 MNHNS and CDR2 SASEGT. CDR3 size: 13 residues. CDR3 sequence (DNA): TGTGCCAGCAGTGGGGGACCGGACACTGAAGCTTTCTTT. As protein: CASSGGPDTEAFF.

The chain is built from TRBV5-1 and TRBJ1-2; D call uncertain. The V gene lost 4 bases and the J gene lost 6 bases, with 16 bases spanning the gap. The CDR3 loop spans 14 amino acids. Germline CDR1 is SGHRS and CDR2 is YFSETQ. In DNA form, the CDR3 reads TGCGCCAGCAGCCCCGAGGGAAGGAAGGATGGCTACACCTTC. It translates to CASSPEGRKDGYTF.

This clonotype was counted ten times or more. The rearrangement joins TRBV25-1 to TRBJ2-2; 10 nucleotides line up with TRBD2. The CDR3 is made up of 16 amino acids. V was pared by 6 bases and J by 4 bases, with 8 bases of the junction left unmatched. Looked up from germline, CDR1 is MGHDK and CDR2 is SYGVNS. CDR3 sequence: CASSDTSGKATGELFF. CDR3 DNA: TGTGCCAGCAGCGACACTAGCGGGAAGGCCACCGGGGAGCTGTTTTTT.

This clonotype was seen only a few times. This rearrangement joins TRBV5-8 to TRBJ2-7, with 8 positions matching TRBD1. CDR3 length: 15 residues. Trimming removed 4 bases from V and 4 bases from J; junction bases left unmatched: 10. Looked up from germline, CDR1 is SGHTS and CDR2 is YDEGEE. CDR3 region: CASSRPDRGLYEQYF. CDR3 in DNA: TGTGCCAGCAGCAGGCCCGACAGGGGTTTGTACGAGCAGTACTTC.

The chain has TRBV5-1 and TRBJ1-1; D gene unclear. V was cut by 4 bases and J by 1 base, with 17 bases left in between. The length of the CDR3 is 16 residues. Germline V CDR1 and CDR2: SGHRS, YFSETQ. CDR3 sequence reads: CASSQDSTSGNTEAFF. CDR3 sequence (DNA): TGCGCCAGCAGCCAAGACTCCACCTCAGGGAACACTGAAGCTTTCTTT.